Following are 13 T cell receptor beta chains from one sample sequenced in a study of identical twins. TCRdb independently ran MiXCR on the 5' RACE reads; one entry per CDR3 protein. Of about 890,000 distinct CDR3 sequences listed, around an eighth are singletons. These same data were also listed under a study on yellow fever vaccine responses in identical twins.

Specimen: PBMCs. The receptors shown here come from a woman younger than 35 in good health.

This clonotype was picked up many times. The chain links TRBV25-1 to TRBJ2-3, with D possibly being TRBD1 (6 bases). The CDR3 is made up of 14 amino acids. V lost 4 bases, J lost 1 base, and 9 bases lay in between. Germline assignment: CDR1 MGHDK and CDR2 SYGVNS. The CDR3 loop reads CASSGGRGTDTQYF. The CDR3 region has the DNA TGTGCCAGCAGTGGGGGGCGCGGCACAGATACGCAGTATTTT.

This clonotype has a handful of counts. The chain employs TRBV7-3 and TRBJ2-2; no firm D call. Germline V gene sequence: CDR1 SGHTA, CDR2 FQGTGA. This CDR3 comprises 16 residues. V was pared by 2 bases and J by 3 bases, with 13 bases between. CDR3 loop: CASSLQLGSDTGELFF. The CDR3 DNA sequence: TGTGCCAGCAGCTTACAGCTTGGTAGTGACACCGGGGAGCTGTTTTTT.

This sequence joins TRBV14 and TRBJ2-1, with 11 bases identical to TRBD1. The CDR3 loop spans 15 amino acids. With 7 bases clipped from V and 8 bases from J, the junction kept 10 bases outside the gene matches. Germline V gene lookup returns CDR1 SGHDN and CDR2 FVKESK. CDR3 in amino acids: CASNEGQGAIYEQFF. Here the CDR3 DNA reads TGTGCCAGCAATGAAGGACAGGGGGCTATATATGAGCAGTTCTTC.

The CDR3 sequence: CSARGTTEHNEQFF. The CDR3 DNA is TGCAGTGCTAGGGGGACTACTGAACACAATGAGCAGTTCTTC. This rearrangement joins TRBV20-1 to TRBJ2-1; 7 bases are shared with TRBD2. Germline CDR1 and CDR2: DFQATT and SNEGSKA (reference sequence). The ends lost 3 bases at V and 5 bases at J; junction bases unmatched: 7. The CDR3 is made up of 14 amino acids.

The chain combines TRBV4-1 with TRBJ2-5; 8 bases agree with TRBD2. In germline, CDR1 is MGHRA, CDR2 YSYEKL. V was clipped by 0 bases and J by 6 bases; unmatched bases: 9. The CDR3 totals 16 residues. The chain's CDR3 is CASSQDSSGSSKTQYF. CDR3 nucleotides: TGCGCCAGCAGCCAAGATTCCAGCGGGAGTTCCAAGACCCAGTACTTC.

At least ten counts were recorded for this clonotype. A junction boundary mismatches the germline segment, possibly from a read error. The CDR3 reads CASSLGTEETQYF. CDR3 bases: TGCGCCAGCAGCCTCGGGACAGAAGAGACCCAGTACTTC. The chain joins TRBV5-6 to TRBJ2-5; TRBD1 agrees at 7 bases. Germline CDR1 and CDR2: SGHDT and YYEEEE. This CDR3 is 13 amino acids long.

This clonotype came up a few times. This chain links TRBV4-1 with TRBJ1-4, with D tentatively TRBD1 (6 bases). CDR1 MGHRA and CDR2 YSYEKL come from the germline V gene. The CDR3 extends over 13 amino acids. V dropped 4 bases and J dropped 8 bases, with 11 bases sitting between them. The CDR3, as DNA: TGCGCCAGCAGCCCCTATACAGGGGAAAAACTGTTTTTT. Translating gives CASSPYTGEKLFF.

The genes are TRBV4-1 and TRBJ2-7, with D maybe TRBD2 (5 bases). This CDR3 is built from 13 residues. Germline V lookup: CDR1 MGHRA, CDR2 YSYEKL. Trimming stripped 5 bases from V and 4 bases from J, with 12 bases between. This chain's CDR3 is CASSFGLAYEQYF. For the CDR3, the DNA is TGCGCCAGCAGCTTCGGACTGGCATACGAGCAGTACTTC.

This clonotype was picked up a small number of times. This CDR3 is CASSVRGAEPYNEQFF. In nucleotides, the CDR3 is TGTGCCAGCAGCGTACGAGGAGCGGAACCCTACAATGAGCAGTTCTTC. The chain has TRBV9 and TRBJ2-1; D possibly corresponds to TRBD2 (5 bases). The V end was cut by 1 base, the J end by 2 bases, with 13 bases between. Looked up from germline, CDR1 is SGDLS and CDR2 is YYNGEE. CDR3 length: 16 amino acids.

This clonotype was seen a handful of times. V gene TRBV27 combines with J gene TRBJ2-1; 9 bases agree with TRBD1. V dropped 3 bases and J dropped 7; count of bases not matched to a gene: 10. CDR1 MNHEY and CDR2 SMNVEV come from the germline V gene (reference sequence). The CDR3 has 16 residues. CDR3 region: CASSFGGTGLGNEQFF. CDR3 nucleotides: TGTGCCAGCAGTTTTGGTGGGACAGGGTTGGGTAATGAGCAGTTCTTC.

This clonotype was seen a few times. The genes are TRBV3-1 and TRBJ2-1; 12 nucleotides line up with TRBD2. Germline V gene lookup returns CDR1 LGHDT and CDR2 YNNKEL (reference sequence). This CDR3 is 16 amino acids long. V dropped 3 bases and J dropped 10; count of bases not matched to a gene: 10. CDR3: CASSQTSGRNSGEQFF. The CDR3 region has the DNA TGTGCCAGCAGCCAGACTAGCGGGAGAAATTCTGGAGAGCAGTTCTTC.

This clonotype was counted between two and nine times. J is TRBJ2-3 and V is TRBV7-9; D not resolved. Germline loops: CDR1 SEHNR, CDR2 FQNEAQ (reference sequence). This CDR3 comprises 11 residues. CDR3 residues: CNTPSTDTQYF. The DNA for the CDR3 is TGTAACACTCCCAGTACAGATACGCAGTATTTT.

For the CDR3, the DNA is TGTGCCTTCAGTTTAGGGACCCATAGACAGGGGGCCTACAATGAGCAGTTCTTC. Its translation: CAFSLGTHRQGAYNEQFF. This chain connects TRBV12-3 or TRBV12-4 to TRBJ2-1; 9 bases are a match to TRBD1. Trimming cost V 11 bases and J 2 bases; bases outside gene matches: 19. This CDR3 is built from 18 residues.